Listed here are 14 T cell receptor beta chains from one sample, sequenced in a study of vaccination effects on CD4 cells after COVID-19. No antigen has been assigned to these receptors. Antigen-specific CD4+ T cell clonotypes were called by their expansion after viral peptide-pool culture in ViraFEST. Culture proceeded for approximately nine days, and CD4+ T cells were then isolated. Subjects were given two BNT162b2 or mRNA-1273 vaccine doses. The method was immunoSEQ multiplex PCR; TCRdb's version includes in-frame clones alone and lacks a portion of them. The sample has some 34,000 clones, around 80% seen once. The sequencing here drew on CD4+ T cells from PBMCs cultured with HCoV-NL63 spike peptides, taken after COVID-19 vaccination. The receptors here all came from a human donor who received a COVID-19 vaccine. Some clones in this sample may be carry-over from other donors' samples.

In this sample, this clone turned up once. V usage is TRBV7-2 and J usage is TRBJ2-5, with TRBD2 matching over 11 bases. The germline V gene encodes CDR1 SGHTA and CDR2 FQGNSA. V trimming: 7 bases; J trimming: 5 bases; junction bases outside the gene matches: 18. CDR3 length equals 18 residues. The CDR3 DNA reads as TGTGCCAGCACCCGATCACCCCTTAGCGGGGGGGCGTGGGAGACCCAGTACTTC. This encodes CASTRSPLSGGAWETQYF.

The chain couples TRBV5-1 to TRBJ2-3; D is tentatively TRBD1 or TRBD2 (6 bases each). CDR3 length equals 15 residues. V was shortened by 0 bases and J by 6 bases, with 14 bases between the two germline ends. Germline V gene lookup returns CDR1 SGHRS and CDR2 YFSETQ. Here the CDR3 reads CASSLAVGGSDTQYF. The CDR3 DNA follows: TGCGCCAGCAGCTTGGCCGTGGGGGGCTCGGATACGCAGTATTTT.

This clone came up once. For the CDR3, the DNA is TGTGCCAGCAGCGGGAGGACAGGTACCACAGATACGCAGTATTTT. It is translated as CASSGRTGTTDTQYF. The rearrangement uses TRBV7-6 and TRBJ2-3, with a weak D call TRBD1 (7 bases). The ends were cut back, 5 bases at V and 2 bases at J, with 14 bases in the middle. Germline CDR1 SGHVS, CDR2 FNYEAQ. The CDR3 is 15 amino acids.

This clone has just a few counts. This chain connects TRBV3-1 (or the pseudogene TRBV3-2) to TRBJ1-5; D is unclear. The germline V gene encodes CDR1 LGHDT and CDR2 YNNKEL (reference sequence). The CDR3 loop spans 13 amino acids. The V gene lost 4 bases and the J gene lost 6 bases, with 10 bases spanning the gap. The CDR3 DNA follows: TGTGCCAGCAGCCCCACTTTACGTCAGCCCCAGCATTTT. Encoded protein: CASSPTLRQPQHF.

This chain joins TRBV7-2 and TRBJ1-5; unclear D gene. The CDR3 loop spans 13 amino acids. Germline loops: CDR1 SGHTA, CDR2 FQGNSA. The V end was cut by 5 bases, the J end by 9 bases, with 14 bases between. The CDR3 DNA follows: TGTGCCAGCAGCCCGCCAAACTACGGGCCCCAGCATTTT. Residues: CASSPPNYGPQHF.

This clone was recorded a few times. The chain employs TRBV5-6 and TRBJ1-6; tentative D call: TRBD1 (6 bases). V was cut by 10 bases and J by 4 bases, with 24 bases left in between. Germline lookup yields CDR1 SGHDT and CDR2 YYEEEE. The CDR3 covers 17 residues. The CDR3 spells CASASRRGSFYNSPLHF. CDR3 DNA sequence: TGTGCCTCCGCCTCGCGGAGGGGGTCCTTTTATAATTCACCCCTCCACTTT.

The V gene is TRBV2, the J gene TRBJ1-3, with 7 bases identical to TRBD1. Germline V gene lookup returns CDR1 SNHLY and CDR2 FYNNEI. The CDR3 is 16 amino acids. The junction had 8 bases not matched to a gene; V was cut back by 6 bases and J by 0 bases. The CDR3 loop is CASRTGTVLSGNTIYF. The CDR3 bases are TGTGCCAGCAGGACCGGGACAGTTCTCTCTGGAAACACCATATATTTT.

The rearrangement links TRBV2 to TRBJ2-7; D uncertain. V lost 6 bases and J lost 3, with 15 bases in between. The CDR3 totals 14 residues. The germline V gene has CDR1 SNHLY and CDR2 FYNNEI. CDR3: CASRFEARVYEQYF. The CDR3 DNA is TGTGCCAGCAGGTTCGAAGCTAGGGTCTACGAGCAGTACTTC.

This clone came up once. The gene calls are TRBV5-1 and TRBJ2-6; a possible D gene is TRBD1 (6 bases). Trimming left V 4 bases short and J 4 bases short, with 21 bases between. Germline V gives CDR1 SGHRS, CDR2 YFSETQ. The CDR3 covers 18 residues. CDR3 in amino acids: CASSIRQASSEGANVLTF. CDR3 sequence (DNA): TGCGCCAGCAGCATAAGACAGGCCTCCTCGGAAGGGGCCAACGTCCTGACTTTC.

This clone has only one observation. This rearrangement joins TRBV2 to TRBJ1-1; D unclear. V lost 5 bases to trimming and J lost 2 bases, with 15 bases between them. Germline V lookup: CDR1 SNHLY, CDR2 FYNNEI. The CDR3 contains 15 residues. DNA of the CDR3: TGTGCCAGCAGTTGGGGTCGGTCCGGCAACACTGAAGCTTTCTTT. It translates to CASSWGRSGNTEAFF. Based on the CDR3 plus reference TRBV2 and TRBJ1-1, the full variable domain is EPEVTQTPSHQVTQMGQEVILRCVPISNHLYFYWYRQILGQKVEFLVSFYNNEISEKSEIFDDQFSVERPDGSNFTLKIRSTKLEDSAMYFCASSWGRSGNTEAFFGQGTRLTVV.

The chain recombines TRBV28 with TRBJ1-2; D ambiguous. Germline-derived CDR1 and CDR2 are MDHEN and SYDVKM. This CDR3 is 13 amino acids long. Trimming left V 4 bases short and J 3 bases short, with 9 bases between. CDR3 loop: CASSSTAYYGYTF. CDR3 coding DNA: TGTGCCAGCAGTTCAACAGCCTACTATGGCTACACCTTC.

The V gene is TRBV7-2, the J gene TRBJ2-3; 10 nucleotides line up with TRBD2. Germline CDR1 is SGHTA and CDR2 is FQGNSA. CDR3 length: 15 amino acids. The ends lost 6 bases at V and 6 bases at J; junction bases unmatched: 9. CDR3 residues: CASSRLAGGPDTQYF. The CDR3 region has the DNA TGTGCCAGCAGTCGTTTAGCGGGGGGTCCGGATACGCAGTATTTT.

The chain couples TRBV5-5 to TRBJ1-3; no definite D call. Trimming removed 2 bases at V and 0 bases at J, with 3 bases between. The CDR3 consists of 13 residues. Looked up from germline, CDR1 is SGHKS and CDR2 is YYEKEE (reference sequence). CDR3 DNA sequence: TGTGCCAGCAGCTTAGGCTCTGGAAACACCATATATTTT. Translated, it gives CASSLGSGNTIYF.

The chain couples TRBV5-1 to TRBJ2-5, with TRBD1 matching 7 bases. V dropped 1 base and J dropped 5; count of bases not matched to a gene: 8. This CDR3 region has 15 residues. CDR1 and CDR2 from the germline V gene are SGHRS and YFSETQ. CDR3 bases: TGCGCCAGCAGCTTGTCACAGGGGCTTACCGAGACCCAGTACTTC. Its translation is CASSLSQGLTETQYF.